This entry is about one T cell receptor beta chain. There is no known antigen for this receptor. Base qualities are not provided; no much larger clone lies one nucleotide away. This sample was included in a study of T cell changes during pregnancy in multiple sclerosis (dated by TCRdb to between 2018 and 2021). About the study as a whole: The study examined how the T cell repertoire changed over the course of pregnancy in women with multiple sclerosis.

Libraries came from the immunoSEQ multiplex PCR assay. The immuneACCESS repertoire file appears here via TCRdb, limited to in-frame rearrangements. These files lack a portion of the clones; in checked studies, under half of the deficit traces to unresolved V genes, and the cause of the others is not known. This sample has fewer than 150,000 clones in its table, and 90% to 98% of those were observed once. The leading ten clones occupy 0.4% to 0.5% of the sample. From the cysteine through the phenylalanine, the CDR3 covers 15 amino acids. Only the CDR3 DNA is retained, 45 bases long and in frame from the first base. The germline V gene (reference sequence) sets CDR1 to MNHEY and CDR2 to SMNVEV. Germline trimming amounts to 4 bases on V and 7 bases on J, with 12 as the count of junction bases outside the gene matches.

This chain is built from TRBV27 and TRBJ2-7, with TRBD2 identical over 8 junction bases. Specimen: peripheral blood, collected after pregnancy. The origin of this receptor is a female donor with multiple sclerosis, enrolled in a pregnancy study. In nucleotide form, the sequence is TGTGCCAGCAGTTCAGCAACGAGCGGGAGAGCAGAGCAGTACTTC. Translated, it reads CASSSATSGRAEQYF.